This T cell receptor beta chain was sequenced in a study of neoadjuvant nivolumab and ipilimumab in lung cancer. Study findings and constraints: Only a small number of samples underwent TCR sequencing.

With respect to this clone: Its cognate antigen is unknown.

After removal of 1 base from V and 3 bases from J, the junction contained 13 bases not matched to a gene. The CDR3 sequence is 18 residues long. The V gene's germline CDR1 is SGHRS and CDR2 YFSETQ. Clones were read by immunoSEQ multiplex PCR, and TCRdb kept only the in-frame ones, dropping some. Seen here are roughly 2,500 clones, around 83% observed once, and the top ten hold roughly 2.4%. The starting material was tumor tissue, obtained before neoadjuvant nivolumab, alone or with ipilimumab. This chain joins TRBV5-1 and TRBJ2-3, with 8 bases aligning to TRBD2. The TCR comes from an adult with non-small cell lung cancer. CDR3 nucleotide sequence: TGCGCCAGCAGCTTGACGGGAGGGCCGAGGCTACGGACAGATACGCAGTATTTT. Its translation: CASSLTGGPRLRTDTQYF.